This T cell receptor beta chain was found in a study of T cell changes during pregnancy in multiple sclerosis (dated by TCRdb to the late 2010s). Some background on the complete study: In women with multiple sclerosis, the researchers looked at how the T cell repertoire shifted as pregnancy progressed.

Of note for this clone: Its cognate antigen has yet to be identified. The input lacks base qualities; no much larger clone sits a single base away. This specimen includes other DNA sequences encoding the same CDR3.

The library relied on the immunoSEQ multiplex PCR assay. The source is immuneACCESS, and TCRdb retained only in-frame sequences with V and J called. Part of the clones is not carried over; for the studies checked, unresolved V genes explain less than half of this, and the remainder is unexplained. This sample comprises about 87,000 clones, about 94% of them detected only once. Of the sample, 1.4% is held by the ten largest clones. The clonotype originates from a female donor in good health, enrolled as a control in a pregnancy study. Here the sequenced sample was peripheral blood, taken in the third trimester of pregnancy.

The sequenced DNA: TGCAGTGCTAGGACAGGGGATGGCTACACCTTC. This encodes CSARTGDGYTF. Recombination connected TRBV20-1 to TRBJ1-2; 8 central bases correspond to TRBD1. Per the germline V gene (reference sequence), DFQATT is the CDR1 and SNEGSKA is the CDR2. The CDR3 numbers 11 residues from cysteine through phenylalanine. This entry keeps only the CDR3 DNA: 33 bases, framed from base 1. Germline trimming amounts to 3 bases on V and 6 bases on J, with 0 as the count of junction bases outside the gene matches.